Listed below are T cell receptor beta chains from one sample, sequenced in a study of molecular identifiers for immune sequencing clone quantification. TCRdb re-derived calls from the PCR reads in MiXCR, one entry per CDR3 protein. In the table there are around 470,000 distinct CDR3 sequences, less than 30% of which are singletons. The sequencing sample was made of naive CD8+ T cells from blood, with Jurkat cell RNA spiked in. Every receptor here comes from a human donor in good health. Some libraries in this study had Jurkat cell RNA spiked in. Each CDR3 is given with its conserved first and last residue. The order of the fields is CDR3 protein, CDR3 DNA, J gene, clone size, D gene, V gene. D genes are given only for firm matches. Not every row has a clone size; where given, it reads once, few, many or a size class.

CASTKDAQGNQPQHF | TGTGCCAGCACCAAAGACGCGCAGGGCAATCAGCCCCAGCATTTT | TRBJ1-5 | many | . | TRBV6-2/TRBV6-3
CSARDLGISSPAFF | TGCAGTGCTAGAGATTTGGGGATTTCTTCACCAGCTTTCTTT | TRBJ1-1 | many | . | TRBV20-1
CASSFGTNLFEQFF | TGTGCCAGCAGCTTCGGGACTAACCTTTTTGAGCAGTTCTTC | TRBJ2-1 | few | TRBD2 | TRBV7-8
CASSLSGGRINGANVLTF | TGTGCCAGCAGCTTAAGCGGGGGCCGGATAAATGGGGCCAACGTCCTGACTTTC | TRBJ2-6 | few | TRBD2 | TRBV11-2
CASSLNNSPLHF | TGTGCCAGCAGTTTGAATAATTCACCCCTCCACTTT | TRBJ1-6 | . | . | TRBV27
CSARDAGGMNTEAFF | TGCAGTGCTAGAGATGCTGGGGGAATGAACACTGAAGCTTTCTTT | TRBJ1-1 | many | . | TRBV20-1
CASSLDLGHGGNTIYF | TGCGCCAGCAGCTTGGACTTGGGACATGGTGGAAACACCATATATTTT | TRBJ1-3 | . | . | TRBV5-1
CASSLGGLAEPGYEQYF | TGTGCCAGCAGCTTAGGGGGACTAGCGGAGCCGGGCTACGAGCAGTACTTC | TRBJ2-7 | few | TRBD2 | TRBV7-2
CSVLGYTDTQYF | TGCAGCGTTTTGGGGTATACAGATACGCAGTATTTT | TRBJ2-3 | many | . | TRBV29-1
CSARVRGLADTQYF | TGCAGTGCTAGAGTGCGGGGGTTGGCAGATACGCAGTATTTT | TRBJ2-3 | few | TRBD2 | TRBV20-1
CASNRLAGVFDEQYF | TGTGCCAGCAACAGACTAGCGGGAGTGTTTGACGAGCAGTACTTC | TRBJ2-7 | . | TRBD2 | TRBV6-1
CASSLSKTGFSPLHF | TGTGCCAGCAGTTTATCCAAGACAGGTTTTTCACCCCTCCACTTT | TRBJ1-6 | few | . | TRBV27
CASSHGTETYNEQFF | TGTGCCAGCAGTCACGGGACAGAAACCTACAATGAGCAGTTCTTC | TRBJ2-1 | . | TRBD1 | TRBV2
CASSDRWGTEAFF | TGTGCCAGCAGCGATAGGTGGGGCACTGAAGCTTTCTTT | TRBJ1-1 | . | . | TRBV3-1
CASRPTSGRAPNTGELFF | TGTGCCAGCAGACCTACTAGCGGGAGGGCCCCGAACACCGGGGAGCTGTTTTTT | TRBJ2-2 | few | TRBD2 | TRBV6-2/TRBV6-3
CSVAFSGNTGELFF | TGCAGCGTTGCATTCAGCGGGAACACCGGGGAGCTGTTTTTT | TRBJ2-2 | many | . | TRBV29-1
CASSQDRDPYEQYF | TGCGCCAGCAGCCAAGATCGGGACCCCTACGAGCAGTACTTC | TRBJ2-7 | . | . | TRBV4-1
CASGLDRDRGQSTQYF | TGTGCTAGTGGTTTGGACCGGGACAGGGGGCAGTCGACGCAGTATTTT | TRBJ2-3 | . | TRBD1 | TRBV12-5
CARPHRDTNTDTQYF | TGTGCCAGACCCCACCGGGACACGAACACAGATACGCAGTATTTT | TRBJ2-3 | few | . | TRBV28
CASSLPDSYTDTQYF | TGTGCCAGCAGTTTACCCGACAGCTACACAGATACGCAGTATTTT | TRBJ2-3 | many | . | TRBV7-2
CASISTEAFF | TGTGCCAGTATATCGACTGAAGCTTTCTTT | TRBJ1-1 | many | . | TRBV12-3/TRBV12-4
CASSYTGEKLFF | TGTGCCAGCAGCTATACCGGGGAAAAACTGTTTTTT | TRBJ1-4 | . | . | TRBV7-9
CASSVGLARTNTGELFF | TGTGCCAGCAGCGTAGGTTTAGCACGGACGAACACCGGGGAGCTGTTTTTT | TRBJ2-2 | few | . | TRBV9
CASSLKARAGELFF | TGTGCCAGCAGCTTGAAGGCGAGAGCCGGGGAGCTGTTTTTT | TRBJ2-2 | few | . | TRBV5-6
CAWSPGTGVFDGELFF | TGTGCCTGGAGCCCCGGGACAGGGGTGTTTGATGGGGAGCTGTTTTTT | TRBJ2-2 | . | TRBD1 | TRBV30
CASSQEGPRHEQYF | TGTGCCAGCAGCCAAGAGGGCCCTCGACACGAGCAGTACTTC | TRBJ2-7 | . | . | TRBV3-1
CSVGTGGASTNEKLFF | TGCAGCGTGGGCACAGGGGGCGCGTCCACTAATGAAAAACTGTTTTTT | TRBJ1-4 | many | TRBD1 | TRBV29-1
CASSLFAGGEAGELFF | TGTGCCAGCAGCTTATTCGCTGGTGGGGAAGCCGGGGAGCTGTTTTTT | TRBJ2-2 | . | . | TRBV6-2/TRBV6-3
CASSPDTGGSIYNEQFF | TGTGCCAGCAGCCCAGATACAGGGGGCTCTATATACAATGAGCAGTTCTTC | TRBJ2-1 | . | TRBD1 | TRBV11-2
CAWSVQGGVEAQYF | TGTGCCTGGAGTGTACAGGGGGGAGTAGAGGCCCAGTACTTC | TRBJ2-5 | . | TRBD1 | TRBV30
CASSHRQSYSSYEQYF | TGTGCCAGCAGCCATCGGCAGTCCTATAGCTCCTACGAGCAGTACTTC | TRBJ2-7 | few | . | TRBV12-3/TRBV12-4
CASKDRGETQYF | TGTGCCAGCAAGGACAGGGGAGAGACCCAGTACTTC | TRBJ2-5 | few | TRBD1 | TRBV6-5
CASNPMTGGFQPQHF | TGTGCCAGTAACCCAATGACAGGGGGCTTTCAGCCCCAGCATTTT | TRBJ1-5 | . | TRBD1 | TRBV19
CASSYAGGVRIEQFF | TGTGCCAGCAGCTACGCAGGGGGCGTGAGAATTGAGCAGTTCTTC | TRBJ2-1 | . | TRBD1 | TRBV5-4
CASSQDQGYEQCF | TGCGCCAGCAGCCAAGATCAAGGGTACGAGCAGTGCTTC | TRBJ2-7 | . | . | TRBV4-3
CASSLGTGRYTGELFF | TGTGCCAGCAGCTTGGGGACTGGCAGGTACACCGGGGAGCTGTTTTTT | TRBJ2-2 | few | . | TRBV5-5
CAISEGDRPHEQYF | TGTGCCATCAGTGAAGGGGACAGGCCCCACGAGCAGTACTTC | TRBJ2-7 | . | TRBD1 | TRBV10-3
CAGSYPGTGTNTEAFF | TGTGCCGGCAGTTACCCCGGGACAGGGACTAATACTGAAGCTTTCTTT | TRBJ1-1 | . | TRBD1 | TRBV6-2/TRBV6-3
CASSGGTDKNIQYF | TGTGCCAGCAGTGGGGGGACAGATAAAAACATTCAGTACTTC | TRBJ2-4 | few | TRBD1 | TRBV2
CSASGGGRVDTQYF | TGCAGTGCTAGTGGGGGGGGGAGAGTCGATACGCAGTATTTT | TRBJ2-3 | many | TRBD2 | TRBV20-1
CSARDKGLGPSTDTQYF | TGCAGTGCTAGAGATAAGGGACTAGGTCCTAGCACAGATACGCAGTATTTT | TRBJ2-3 | few | TRBD2 | TRBV20-1
CASSFGGNTEAFF | TGTGCCAGCAGTTTTGGGGGAAACACTGAAGCTTTCTTT | TRBJ1-1 | many | . | TRBV12-3/TRBV12-4
CASSLREETGELFF | TGTGCCAGCAGCCTACGCGAGGAAACCGGGGAGCTGTTTTTT | TRBJ2-2 | . | . | TRBV27
CSARRSVRDTGELFF | TGCAGTGCTAGACGGTCAGTGAGGGACACCGGGGAGCTGTTTTTT | TRBJ2-2 | many | . | TRBV20-1
CASSGTSSQTQYF | TGTGCCAGCAGTGGGACTAGCTCGCAGACCCAGTACTTC | TRBJ2-5 | . | TRBD2 | TRBV7-9
CATSKESTDTQYF | TGTGCCACCAGCAAGGAGAGCACAGATACGCAGTATTTT | TRBJ2-3 | few | . | TRBV15
CASSFGPSGNQPQHF | TGTGCCAGCAGTTTTGGCCCGTCGGGCAATCAGCCCCAGCATTTT | TRBJ1-5 | many | . | TRBV27
CASSQDVSSGSHEQYF | TGTGCCAGCAGCCAAGATGTGTCTAGCGGGAGCCACGAGCAGTACTTC | TRBJ2-7 | few | TRBD2 | TRBV14
CASSQDRALSNQPQHF | TGCGCCAGCAGCCAAGACAGGGCCCTCAGCAATCAGCCCCAGCATTTT | TRBJ1-5 | many | . | TRBV4-1
CASSQEVAGSFSSYNEQFF | TGCGCCAGCAGCCAAGAGGTAGCGGGAAGCTTTAGCTCCTACAATGAGCAGTTCTTC | TRBJ2-1 | . | TRBD2 | TRBV4-3
CASSQSAEGGSYEQYF | TGCGCCAGCAGCCAATCAGCCGAGGGGGGGTCCTACGAGCAGTACTTC | TRBJ2-7 | . | . | TRBV4-3
CASSLGSAGTSGIEQFF | TGTGCCAGCAGCTTAGGTTCTGCCGGGACTAGCGGCATTGAGCAGTTCTTC | TRBJ2-1 | . | TRBD2 | TRBV11-3
CASSLRGPRGAFF | TGTGCCAGCAGTTTAAGGGGGCCCCGAGGGGCTTTCTTT | TRBJ1-1 | many | TRBD1 | TRBV12-3/TRBV12-4
CASSQELPGLAAGTQYF | TGTGCCAGCAGCCAAGAACTTCCGGGACTAGCGGCAGGGACCCAGTACTTC | TRBJ2-5 | many | TRBD2 | TRBV14
CASTSGLAGAIGQETQYF | TGTGCCAGCACCTCGGGACTAGCGGGGGCCATAGGACAAGAGACCCAGTACTTC | TRBJ2-5 | few | TRBD2 | TRBV12-3/TRBV12-4
CASSPSWGTGNTIYF | TGTGCCAGCAGCCCCTCTTGGGGCACTGGAAACACCATATATTTT | TRBJ1-3 | . | . | TRBV5-6
CASSPGPNYGYTF | TGTGCCAGCAGTCCCGGACCTAACTATGGCTACACCTTC | TRBJ1-2 | many | . | TRBV19
CASSFGRRGTDTQYF | TGTGCCAGCAGCTTCGGACGGAGGGGTACAGATACGCAGTATTTT | TRBJ2-3 | many | . | TRBV13
CASSHLDRGNSPLHF | TGCGCCAGCAGTCATCTGGACAGGGGGAATTCACCCCTCCACTTT | TRBJ1-6 | few | TRBD1 | TRBV23-1